The 26 T cell receptor beta chains given below trace back to one sample, sequenced in a study of cytomegalovirus exposure and HLA in healthy donors. Use of 60 Vbeta and 13 Jbeta primers characterized the PCR. TCRdb's table, derived via immunoSEQ multiplex PCR, lists solely in-frame clones and lacks some. Of some 100,000 clones listed, roughly 76% are singletons. The specimen was PBMCs. All receptors come from a man aged 50 to 60 in good health and CMV-seropositive.

V and J are TRBV10-1 and TRBJ1-1; no clear D. This CDR3 has 15 residues. The germline V gene encodes CDR1 WNHNN and CDR2 SYGVQD (reference sequence). Between the trimmed V and J ends, which lost 2 bases and 1 base, there was a span of 11 bases. CDR3 sequence reads: CASSEMPGGNTEAFF. CDR3 nucleotides: TGCGCCAGCAGTGAGATGCCCGGAGGGAACACTGAAGCTTTCTTT.

The gene calls are TRBV9 and TRBJ2-2, with D possibly TRBD2 on 5 matching bases. In germline, CDR1 is SGDLS, CDR2 YYNGEE. The CDR3 totals 16 residues. The V and J ends lost 0 bases and 3 bases respectively, with 12 bases between them. The CDR3 loop is CASSVGSGWDTGELFF. Here the CDR3 DNA reads TGTGCCAGCAGCGTAGGTTCGGGATGGGACACCGGGGAGCTGTTTTTT.

This chain joins TRBV7-6 and TRBJ2-3; D unclear. V dropped 5 bases and J dropped 1 base, with 10 bases sitting between them. In germline, CDR1 is SGHVS, CDR2 FNYEAQ. CDR3 length: 14 residues. This CDR3 reads CASSHTTGTDTQYF. The CDR3 nucleotides read TGTGCCAGCAGCCACACCACCGGCACAGATACGCAGTATTTT.

The chain employs TRBV28 and TRBJ2-1, with TRBD1 matching 11 bases. J lost 1 base, V lost 6 bases, and 2 bases had no gene match. From germline, CDR1 is MDHEN and CDR2 SYDVKM. The CDR3 runs 15 residues. Written as DNA, the CDR3 is TGTGCCAGCAGAGGGACAGGGGGGTCCTACAATGAGCAGTTCTTC. This translates into CASRGTGGSYNEQFF.

The rearrangement joins TRBV19 to TRBJ2-2; D gene unclear. Trimming left V 0 bases short and J 0 bases short, with 5 bases between. CDR1 is LNHDA, CDR2 SQIVND, per germline (reference sequence). This CDR3 has 15 amino acids. CDR3 amino acids: CASSIETANTGELFF. The CDR3 DNA reads as TGTGCCAGTAGTATAGAGACTGCGAACACCGGGGAGCTGTTTTTT.

The chain couples TRBV5-1 to TRBJ1-1, with D unclear. Germline assignment: CDR1 SGHRS and CDR2 YFSETQ. V was clipped by 1 base and J by 0 bases, with 13 bases between them. This CDR3 is 16 amino acids long. The CDR3 DNA sequence: TGCGCCAGCAGCTTGAGACGGGGTAGTATGAACACTGAAGCTTTCTTT. This sequence encodes CASSLRRGSMNTEAFF.

This rearrangement joins TRBV6-1 to TRBJ1-3; D is unresolved. V shed 6 bases and J shed 3 bases, with 9 bases lying between them. The CDR3 has 13 amino acids. Germline CDR1 reads MNHNS; CDR2 reads SASEGT. CDR3 sequence (DNA): TGTGCCAGCAGGGAGAATGTTGGAAACACCATATATTTT. This translates into CASRENVGNTIYF.

The chain is built from TRBV11-3 and TRBJ1-3; no clear D. The V and J ends lost 0 bases and 3 bases respectively, with 6 bases between them. Looked up from germline, CDR1 is SGHNT and CDR2 is YENEEA. The CDR3 sequence is 14 residues long. The CDR3 loop is CASSLEVGGNTIYF. CDR3 coding DNA: TGTGCCAGCAGCTTAGAAGTCGGTGGAAACACCATATATTTT.

The rearrangement joins TRBV4-2 to TRBJ2-2; D is undetermined. This CDR3 is 16 amino acids long. V was trimmed by 0 bases and J by 0 bases, leaving 8 bases between them. In germline, CDR1 is LGHNA, CDR2 YNFKEQ. CDR3 in amino acids: CASSQDIAANTGELFF. CDR3 DNA: TGTGCCAGCAGCCAAGATATAGCAGCGAACACCGGGGAGCTGTTTTTT.

The CDR3 region is CASSWTSGLRNEQYF. CDR3 DNA: TGTGCCAGCAGCTGGACTAGCGGGTTACGCAACGAGCAGTACTTC. V usage is TRBV7-2 and J usage is TRBJ2-7; 11 nucleotides line up with TRBD2. Trimming at V came to 4 bases and at J to 5 bases, leaving 7 bases not matched to a gene. Germline V gives CDR1 SGHTA, CDR2 FQGNSA. The CDR3 is made up of 15 amino acids.

The chain recombines TRBV5-4 with TRBJ1-6; 8 bases agree with TRBD1. This CDR3 has 15 amino acids. Germline V lookup: CDR1 SGHNT, CDR2 YYREEE (reference sequence). V gave up 1 base and J gave up 8 bases; unmatched junction bases: 5. CDR3 bases: TGTGCCAGCAGCTTGACAGGGGGACGAGATTCACCCCTCCACTTT. This encodes CASSLTGGRDSPLHF.

CDR3 residues: CASSHLLAAYTDTQYF. The CDR3, as DNA: TGTGCCAGCAGCCACCTACTAGCGGCCTACACAGATACGCAGTATTTT. The chain carries TRBV7-9 and TRBJ2-3; 8 nucleotides match TRBD2. Germline V gene lookup returns CDR1 SEHNR and CDR2 FQNEAQ (reference sequence). The trim removed 5 bases at V and 2 bases at J, leaving 9 bases unmatched. The length of the CDR3 is 16 residues.

The chain carries TRBV7-9 and TRBJ2-3; 7 bases align to TRBD1. The ends lost 5 bases at V and 3 bases at J; junction bases unmatched: 5. The CDR3 consists of 14 residues. In germline, CDR1 is SEHNR, CDR2 FQNEAQ (reference sequence). This CDR3 reads CASSRPGQTDTQYF. The CDR3 DNA follows: TGTGCCAGCAGCCGGCCGGGACAGACAGATACGCAGTATTTT.

The chain links TRBV7-2 to TRBJ2-1; TRBD1 aligns across 9 bases. Losses at the gene ends were 3 bases for V and 3 bases for J; bases not matched to a gene: 6. The CDR3 length is 16 residues. The germline V gene has CDR1 SGHTA and CDR2 FQGNSA. CDR3 amino acids: CASSFSGTGLYNEQFF. As DNA, the CDR3 is TGTGCCAGCAGCTTCTCCGGGACAGGGCTCTACAATGAGCAGTTCTTC.

This clone has only a few counts. V usage is TRBV29-1 and J usage is TRBJ2-7, with TRBD2 identical over 16 bases. Germline CDR1 is SQVTM and CDR2 is ANQGSEA. The CDR3 sequence is 14 residues long. The V gene end was trimmed by 6 bases and the J gene end by 6 bases; junction bases not matched to a gene: 5. CDR3 sequence (DNA): TGCAGCGTGGGGACTAGCGGGAGGGTATCCGAGCAGTACTTC. Amino acids: CSVGTSGRVSEQYF.

This clone showed up just a few times. The chain recombines TRBV10-3 with TRBJ1-1, with 9 bases identical to TRBD1. This CDR3 contains 15 residues. The V segment lost 3 bases and the J segment 3 bases; nucleotides outside the gene matches: 5. CDR1 and CDR2 from the germline V gene are ENHRY and SYGVKD. As DNA, the CDR3 is TGTGCCATCAGTGACCAGGGACAGGGCCACACTGAAGCTTTCTTT. This translates into CAISDQGQGHTEAFF.

The chain carries TRBV27 and TRBJ1-5; a weak D match, TRBD1 (5 bases). Germline assignment: CDR1 MNHEY and CDR2 SMNVEV (reference sequence). CDR3 length: 15 residues. The V end was cut by 8 bases, the J end by 0 bases, with 14 bases between. DNA for the CDR3: TGTGCCAGCTCTTTCGCCGGGGGTAGCAATCAGCCCCAGCATTTT. Translation gives CASSFAGGSNQPQHF.

The chain employs TRBV5-1 and TRBJ2-5, with TRBD2 identical over 14 bases. This CDR3 is 17 amino acids long. The trim removed 0 bases at V and 4 bases at J, leaving 5 bases unmatched. Germline V gives CDR1 SGHRS, CDR2 YFSETQ. In nucleotides, the CDR3 is TGCGCCAGCAGCTTGGCAGGACTAGCGGGAGGTCGAGAGACCCAGTACTTC. It is translated as CASSLAGLAGGRETQYF. The full variable domain, rest sourced from reference TRBV5-1 and TRBJ2-5, is KAGVTQTPRYLIKTRGQQVTLSCSPISGHRSVSWYQQTPGQGLQFLFEYFSETQRNKGNFPGRFSGRQFSNSRSEMNVSTLELGDSALYLCASSLAGLAGGRETQYFGPGTRLLVL.

The chain joins TRBV5-4 to TRBJ1-2, with 8 bases lining up with TRBD1. CDR1 SGHNT and CDR2 YYREEE come from the germline V gene (reference sequence). The CDR3 runs to 15 residues. Germline trimming cut 0 bases from V and 8 bases from J; bases unmatched to any gene: 9. CDR3 DNA: TGTGCCAGCAGCTTGGACCAGGGGGCACCCTTCGGCTACACCTTC. This sequence encodes CASSLDQGAPFGYTF.

This chain links TRBV9 with TRBJ2-7, with TRBD1 matching 7 bases. CDR1 is SGDLS, CDR2 YYNGEE, per germline. Trimming removed 4 bases from V and 0 bases from J; junction bases left unmatched: 4. The CDR3 loop spans 14 amino acids. The CDR3 DNA follows: TGTGCCAGCAGCCCGACAGGGAGCTCCTACGAGCAGTACTTC. It is translated as CASSPTGSSYEQYF. The variable domain in full, completed from reference TRBV9 and TRBJ2-7, reads DSGVTQTPKHLITATGQRVTLRCSPRSGDLSVYWYQQSLDQGLQFLIQYYNGEERAKGNILERFSAQQFPDLHSELNLSSLELGDSALYFCASSPTGSSYEQYFGPGTRLTVT.

There are a few counts of this clone. Here the CDR3 DNA reads TGCAGTGCTAGGAACAGGGGGGAAGCTTTCTTT. Its translation is CSARNRGEAFF. The chain links TRBV20-1 to TRBJ1-1; the match to TRBD1 covers 8 bases. With V trimmed by 3 bases and J by 8 bases, 2 bases remained unmatched. The CDR3 is 11 residues long. Germline CDR1 and CDR2: DFQATT and SNEGSKA (reference sequence).

The J gene is TRBJ2-7, the V gene TRBV20-1; D perhaps matches TRBD2 (6 bases). From germline, CDR1 is DFQATT and CDR2 SNEGSKA (reference sequence). CDR3 length equals 11 residues. V dropped 6 bases and J dropped 4 bases, with 10 bases sitting between them. The CDR3 DNA follows: TGCAGTGCCACGGGGGATTACGAGCAGTACTTC. It yields the protein CSATGDYEQYF.

This clone has only a few counts. The chain has TRBV28 and TRBJ1-1; 7 bases match TRBD1. The junction had 7 bases not matched to a gene; V was cut back by 1 base and J by 5 bases. The V gene's germline CDR1 is MDHEN and CDR2 SYDVKM. The CDR3 totals 15 residues. CDR3 sequence reads: CASSLFGQVGTEAFF. In DNA, the CDR3 is TGTGCCAGCAGTTTATTCGGACAGGTTGGGACTGAAGCTTTCTTT.

This clone turned up a few times. The V call is TRBV18, the J call TRBJ1-6; 7 bases agree with TRBD1. This CDR3 region has 15 residues. V lost 3 bases and J lost 9; bases outside the gene matches: 8. The germline CDR1 and CDR2 sequences are KGHSH and LQKENI. CDR3 in DNA: TGTGCCAGCTCACCGAGGACAGGAAATGCTTCACCCCTCCACTTT. As protein: CASSPRTGNASPLHF.

This clone was observed a handful of times. The same CDR3 is also encoded by other DNA sequences in this sample. The chain is built from TRBV6-5 and TRBJ1-2; perhaps TRBD1 as D (6 bases). The germline V gene has CDR1 MNHEY and CDR2 SVGAGI. The CDR3 totals 13 residues. V shed 5 bases and J shed 7 bases, with 14 bases lying between them. The CDR3 coding sequence is TGTGCCAGCAGTGTGGACAGCTTGTTTGGCTACACCTTC. Its translation is CASSVDSLFGYTF.

The chain joins TRBV4-2 to TRBJ2-5; 9 positions agree with TRBD2. J was trimmed by 1 base and V by 2 bases; bases with no gene match: 8. Germline CDR1 LGHNA, CDR2 YNFKEQ. This CDR3 is built from 17 residues. In DNA, the CDR3 is TGTGCCAGCAGCCAATCCCTGACTAGCGGACCCCAAGAGACCCAGTACTTC. Translation gives CASSQSLTSGPQETQYF.